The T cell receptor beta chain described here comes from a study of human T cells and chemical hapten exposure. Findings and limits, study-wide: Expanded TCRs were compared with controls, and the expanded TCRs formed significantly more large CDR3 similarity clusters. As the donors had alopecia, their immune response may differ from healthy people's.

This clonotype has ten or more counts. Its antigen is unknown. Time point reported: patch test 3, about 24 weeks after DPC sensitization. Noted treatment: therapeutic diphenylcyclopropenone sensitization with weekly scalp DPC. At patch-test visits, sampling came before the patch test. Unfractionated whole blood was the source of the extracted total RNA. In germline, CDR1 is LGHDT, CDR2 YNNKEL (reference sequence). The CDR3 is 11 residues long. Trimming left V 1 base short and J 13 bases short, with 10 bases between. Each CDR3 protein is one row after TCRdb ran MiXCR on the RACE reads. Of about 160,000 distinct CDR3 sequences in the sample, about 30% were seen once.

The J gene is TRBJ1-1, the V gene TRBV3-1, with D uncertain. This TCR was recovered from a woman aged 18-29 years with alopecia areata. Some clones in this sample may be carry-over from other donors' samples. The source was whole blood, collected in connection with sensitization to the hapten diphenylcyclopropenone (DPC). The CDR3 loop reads CASSQGGEIFF. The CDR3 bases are TGTGCCAGCAGCCAAGGTGGAGAGATTTTCTTT. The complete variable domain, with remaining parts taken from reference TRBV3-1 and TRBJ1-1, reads DTAVSQTPKYLVTQMGNDKSIKCEQNLGHDTMYWYKQDSKKFLKIMFSYNNKELIINETVPNRFSPKSPDKAHLNLHINSLELGDSAVYFCASSQGGEIFFGQGTRLTVV.